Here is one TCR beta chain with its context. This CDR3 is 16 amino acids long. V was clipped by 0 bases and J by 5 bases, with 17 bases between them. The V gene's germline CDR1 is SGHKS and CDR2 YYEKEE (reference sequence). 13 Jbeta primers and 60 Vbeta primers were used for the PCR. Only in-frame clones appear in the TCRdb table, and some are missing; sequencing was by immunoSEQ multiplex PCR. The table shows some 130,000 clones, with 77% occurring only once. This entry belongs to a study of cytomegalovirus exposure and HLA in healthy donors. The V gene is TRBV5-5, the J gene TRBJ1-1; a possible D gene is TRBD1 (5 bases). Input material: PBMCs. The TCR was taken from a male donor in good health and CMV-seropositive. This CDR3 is CASSLAENQGRTEAFF. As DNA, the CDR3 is TGTGCCAGCAGCTTGGCCGAAAATCAGGGCCGAACTGAAGCTTTCTTT.